Following are 4 T cell receptor beta chains from one sample sequenced in a study of blood T cell repertoires in COVID-19. The repertoire was sequenced with immunoSEQ multiplex PCR; TCRdb's copy has only in-frame clones and lacks some. The sample carries 110,000 or so clones, around three quarters recorded once. The sequenced material came from peripheral blood. The origin of the receptors is a man aged 65 to 85 with acute or convalescent COVID-19.

J is TRBJ1-4 and V is TRBV3-1 (or the pseudogene TRBV3-2); D remains unclear. CDR3 length equals 15 residues. Deletions cut 4 bases from V and 0 bases from J, with 9 bases between. Per the germline V gene, CDR1 is LGHDT and CDR2 is YNNKEL (reference sequence). CDR3 nucleotide sequence: TGTGCCAGCAGCCCTCCGGGGTCAACTAATGAAAAACTGTTTTTT. This sequence encodes CASSPPGSTNEKLFF.

The chain employs TRBV3-1 (or the pseudogene TRBV3-2) and TRBJ1-3; 8 bases align to TRBD1. The germline gives CDR1 LGHDT, CDR2 YNNKEL (reference sequence). The CDR3 has 14 amino acids. The V gene end was trimmed by 10 bases and the J gene end by 3 bases; junction bases not matched to a gene: 8. In DNA, the CDR3 is TGTGCCACCAAGGACAGGGTTCGTGGAAACACCATATATTTT. This codes for CATKDRVRGNTIYF.

The CDR3 DNA is TGTGCCAGCAGTGGGGGACGGGGGGTCACAGATACGCAGTATTTT. Protein: CASSGGRGVTDTQYF. The V call is TRBV6-6, the J call TRBJ2-3; the match to TRBD2 covers 7 bases. In germline, CDR1 is MNHNY, CDR2 SVGAGI (reference sequence). This CDR3 contains 15 residues. V was pared by 5 bases and J by 2 bases, with 7 bases of the junction left unmatched.

The chain employs TRBV5-6 and TRBJ1-6; D is undetermined. Germline V gives CDR1 SGHDT, CDR2 YYEEEE. V was shortened by 4 bases and J by 8 bases, with 19 bases between the two germline ends. The CDR3 runs 16 residues. This CDR3 reads CASSNLEGPEDSPLHF. The CDR3 bases are TGTGCCAGCAGCAACTTGGAGGGCCCAGAGGATTCACCCCTCCACTTT.